The 22 T cell receptor beta chains given below trace back to one sample, sequenced in a study of blood T cells in healthy people across ages. Primed by a sample-barcoded 5' primer and a J-beta primer mix, a second PCR proceeded for 7 to 11 cycles. Via MiXCR, TCRdb re-called the 5' RACE reads, giving one row per CDR3 protein. The sample contains about 1,800,000 distinct CDR3 sequences, roughly 27% of which appear only once. Sequenced input: blood. The origin of the receptors is a woman aged 25 to 39 in good health.

This clonotype was picked up one time. This rearrangement joins TRBV18 to TRBJ2-1, with 8 bases matching TRBD2. V lost 2 bases, J lost 3 bases, and 9 bases stayed unmatched. This CDR3 region has 17 residues. Germline loops: CDR1 KGHSH, CDR2 LQKENI. Here the CDR3 DNA reads TGTGCCAGCTCACCATTTCCCGGGAGGGCGGGCTACAATGAGCAGTTCTTC. It encodes CASSPFPGRAGYNEQFF.

The rearrangement uses TRBV3-1 and TRBJ1-5, with D perhaps matching TRBD1 (6 bases). The CDR3 consists of 16 residues. V lost 0 bases and J lost 6, with 15 bases in between. The V gene's germline CDR1 is LGHDT and CDR2 YNNKEL (reference sequence). CDR3 sequence: CASSQEYMGAPQPQHF. The CDR3 region has the DNA TGTGCCAGCAGCCAAGAGTATATGGGGGCTCCTCAGCCCCAGCATTTT.

This clonotype has only a few counts. This rearrangement joins TRBV29-1 to TRBJ2-4; D remains ambiguous. This CDR3 has 14 amino acids. CDR1 is SQVTM, CDR2 ANQGSEA, per germline. Trimming shortened V by 5 bases and J by 5 bases, and 16 bases separated the two germline ends. The CDR3 DNA reads TGCAGCGTTTCTCCAGTGAGTGGGCAAAACATTCAGTACTTC. Translated: CSVSPVSGQNIQYF.

The sample holds a few counts of this clonotype. The rearrangement uses TRBV2 and TRBJ2-7, with 8 bases identical to TRBD2. The CDR3 sequence is 14 residues long. The junction had 7 bases not matched to a gene; V was cut back by 7 bases and J by 2 bases. CDR1 and CDR2 (germline): SNHLY, FYNNEI. CDR3 sequence (DNA): TGTGCCAGCACCTATTTAGCGGGGACCTACGAGCAGTACTTC. It specifies CASTYLAGTYEQYF.

This clonotype was recorded many times. J is TRBJ2-7 and V is TRBV2; either TRBD1 or TRBD2 may fit D (5 bases each). The V gene's germline CDR1 is SNHLY and CDR2 FYNNEI. Trimming took 6 bases from V and 3 from J, leaving 9 bases between them. The CDR3 sequence is 12 residues long. CDR3 sequence: CASRVGVYEQYF. CDR3 bases: TGTGCCAGCAGGGTGGGGGTCTACGAGCAGTACTTC.

V usage is TRBV18 and J usage is TRBJ1-1; no definite D call. The CDR3 spans 13 residues. Germline CDR1 is KGHSH and CDR2 is LQKENI. Trimming took off 2 bases at V and 11 bases at J, with 15 bases between the two ends. CDR3 region: CASSPDPGTLAFF. The DNA for the CDR3 is TGTGCCAGCTCACCAGATCCGGGTACGTTGGCTTTCTTT.

The DNA for the CDR3 is TGTGCCAGCAGTCCCGCGGGACAGGGGATTAACTATGGCTACACCTTC. Translating gives CASSPAGQGINYGYTF. The J gene is TRBJ1-2, the V gene TRBV6-5; the match to TRBD1 covers 10 bases. The CDR3 is made up of 16 amino acids. CDR1 is MNHEY, CDR2 SVGAGI, per germline. The junction had 7 bases not matched to a gene; V was cut back by 5 bases and J by 1 base.

V is TRBV2 and J is TRBJ1-2, with D unresolved. Trimming pared 6 bases from V and 6 bases from J, leaving 11 bases between. The CDR3 has 12 amino acids. Germline CDR1 SNHLY, CDR2 FYNNEI. The CDR3 is CASRDQEDGYTF. DNA for the CDR3: TGTGCCAGCAGGGACCAGGAGGATGGCTACACCTTC.

This clonotype turned up a few times. This sequence joins TRBV4-3 and TRBJ2-2, with 12 positions matching TRBD2. The CDR3 consists of 16 residues. J gave up 5 bases and V 0 bases, and 1 base lay outside the gene matches. CDR1 is LGHNA, CDR2 YSLEER, per germline. The CDR3 sequence: CASSQDGTSGTGELFF. CDR3 nucleotide sequence: TGCGCCAGCAGCCAAGATGGGACTAGCGGGACCGGGGAGCTGTTTTTT.

V usage is TRBV20-1 and J usage is TRBJ2-3; 9 bases agree with TRBD2. Looked up from germline, CDR1 is DFQATT and CDR2 is SNEGSKA (reference sequence). V lost 6 bases, J lost 1 base, and 5 bases stayed unmatched. The CDR3 is made up of 14 amino acids. Here the CDR3 reads CSAEASGGTDTQYF. CDR3 nucleotide sequence: TGCAGTGCGGAAGCTAGCGGGGGCACAGATACGCAGTATTTT.

In this sample, this clonotype turned up a few times. The chain joins TRBV7-8 to TRBJ2-7, with 11 nucleotides matching TRBD1. This CDR3 contains 15 residues. The germline CDR1 and CDR2 sequences are SGHVS and FQNEAQ. V dropped 3 bases and J dropped 3; count of bases not matched to a gene: 4. The CDR3 region is CASSFMDRGLYEQYF. CDR3 bases: TGTGCCAGCAGCTTTATGGACAGGGGGCTCTACGAGCAGTACTTC.

The sample holds a few counts of this clonotype. The genes are TRBV3-1 and TRBJ2-5, with D possibly being TRBD2 (5 bases). Germline-derived CDR1 and CDR2 are LGHDT and YNNKEL (reference sequence). This CDR3 has 12 residues. The V end lost 5 bases, the J end lost 5 bases, and 9 bases lay between the germline ends. CDR3 in DNA: TGTGCCAGCAGCGACTACTATGAGACCCAGTACTTC. Amino acid sequence: CASSDYYETQYF.

The CDR3: CASSEFGRNEQFF. In DNA form, the CDR3 reads TGTGCCAGCAGTGAATTCGGCCGCAATGAGCAGTTCTTC. The V and J genes are TRBV2 and TRBJ2-1; D gene uncertain. This CDR3 contains 13 residues. In germline, CDR1 is SNHLY, CDR2 FYNNEI. V lost 2 bases and J 6 bases, leaving 8 bases between the germline ends.

The chain couples TRBV27 to TRBJ2-3, with 9 bases aligning to TRBD1. The CDR3 spans 16 residues. Trimming took 6 bases from V and 2 from J; bases not matched to a gene: 9. Germline CDR1 reads MNHEY; CDR2 reads SMNVEV (reference sequence). The CDR3 protein is CASSSQGAAITDTQYF. Written as DNA, the CDR3 is TGTGCCAGCAGCTCACAGGGGGCGGCGATCACAGATACGCAGTATTTT.

This clonotype was counted only a few times. V and J are TRBV29-1 and TRBJ2-6; D is uncertain. The ends were cut back, 5 bases at V and 4 bases at J, with 12 bases in the middle. Per germline, CDR1 SQVTM and CDR2 ANQGSEA. The length of the CDR3 is 14 residues. The CDR3 protein is CSVSGWVGANVLTF. Here the CDR3 DNA reads TGCAGCGTTTCTGGGTGGGTGGGGGCCAACGTCCTGACTTTC.

This chain connects TRBV20-1 to TRBJ2-7, with 12 bases lining up with TRBD2. With the DNA end fitting TRBJ2-1 better, the J assignment may be wrong. CDR1 and CDR2 from the germline V gene are DFQATT and SNEGSKA (reference sequence). The CDR3 spans 14 residues. The CDR3 nucleotides read TGCAGTGCTAGAACTAGCGGGGGGACCTACGAGCAGTTCTTC. As protein: CSARTSGGTYEQFF.

This clonotype was detected a few times. The chain links TRBV5-1 to TRBJ1-5; a possible D gene is TRBD1 (5 bases). This CDR3 spans 14 amino acids. Trimming left V 7 bases short and J 6 bases short, with 17 bases between. The V gene's germline CDR1 is SGHRS and CDR2 YFSETQ. For the CDR3, the DNA is TGCGCCAGCTCCGATCTACCAGGGCTTCAGCCCCAGCATTTT. Translated, it gives CASSDLPGLQPQHF.

A remark on this clonotype: A read error may be the cause here, since a much bigger clone is one base away. The chain has TRBV12-3 or TRBV12-4 and TRBJ2-4; D tentatively reads TRBD1 or TRBD2 (5 bases each). The CDR3 is 14 amino acids. The CDR3 region is CANSSGLEKNIQYF. CDR3 in DNA: TGTGCCAACAGTTCGGGGCTAGAGAAAAACATTCAGTACTTC.

This chain uses TRBV20-1 with TRBJ2-1; unclear D gene. Germline CDR1 reads DFQATT; CDR2 reads SNEGSKA (reference sequence). The CDR3 extends over 14 amino acids. V was pared by 0 bases and J by 6 bases, with 12 bases between. The CDR3 DNA follows: TGCAGTGCTAGAGATCCTAGAAAGGTCAATGAGCAGTTCTTC. Its translation: CSARDPRKVNEQFF.

Only a few counts were recorded for this clonotype. The chain combines TRBV5-1 with TRBJ2-1, with D uncertain. Germline V gives CDR1 SGHRS, CDR2 YFSETQ. Trimming cost V 4 bases and J 5 bases, with 13 bases left between them. The CDR3 spans 14 residues. CDR3 DNA sequence: TGCGCCAGCAGCCTTGAAGGGATGGACAATGAGCAGTTCTTC. It translates to CASSLEGMDNEQFF.

The rearrangement joins TRBV5-1 to TRBJ1-6, with TRBD1 matching over 7 bases. The CDR3 spans 18 residues. Germline CDR1 and CDR2: SGHRS and YFSETQ. With 0 bases clipped from V and 3 bases from J, the junction kept 9 bases outside the gene matches. The DNA of the CDR3 is TGCGCCAGCAGCTTGGGGACCGACAGGGACGGCTATAATTCACCCCTCCACTTT. This translates into CASSLGTDRDGYNSPLHF.

For this clonotype: A much larger clone differs from this one at a single base, so this may be a read error. This rearrangement joins TRBV28 to TRBJ2-4; D call uncertain. Germline values: CDR1 MDHEN, CDR2 SYDVKM. Trimming took off 6 bases at V and 13 bases at J, with 25 bases between the two ends. This CDR3 contains 15 residues. The CDR3 region is CASSFPGPVDNEQYF. CDR3 in DNA: TGTGCCAGCAGCTTCCCGGGCCCTGTTGACAATGAGCAGTACTTC.